This TCR beta chain was recorded in a study of T cells after yellow fever vaccination. General study results and limits: Post-booster reappearance was seen for most primary-vaccination clones (roughly 96% CD4, 75% to 90% CD8).

About this clonotype: What it binds is not known.

Via MiXCR, TCRdb re-called the 5' RACE reads, giving one row per CDR3 protein. The table includes about 320,000 distinct CDR3 sequences, 3.5% to 5% detected once. This material consisted of PBMCs, taken 15 days after the yellow fever booster vaccination. This sequence originates from a young man who received the YFV17D yellow fever vaccine.

CDR3 loop: CASSRRFRGVGVDDQPQHF. In nucleotides, the CDR3 is TGTGCCAGCAGCCGAAGGTTCAGGGGAGTAGGGGTCGACGATCAGCCCCAGCATTTT. The rearrangement joins TRBV3-2 to TRBJ1-5; the table names TRBD1, a call not compared with the DNA. TRBV3-2 is marked as a pseudogene. This CDR3 has 19 amino acids.